One sample yielded the 27 T cell receptor beta chains listed below, sequenced in a study of shared clonotypes between healthy human individuals. CD45RO-negative, CCR7-positively selected cells formed the naive CD8 fraction, excluding terminally differentiated effector memory CD45RA+ cells. The table came from immunoSEQ multiplex PCR; TCRdb's copy has only in-frame clones and leaves some out. The table records nearly 2 million clones, about 95% of them present only once. The sample comprised naive CD8+ T cells sorted from blood. The receptors shown here come from a young man in good health.

This chain links TRBV7-9 with TRBJ2-1; 10 nucleotides agree with TRBD2. The CDR3 length is 16 residues. CDR1 and CDR2 (germline): SEHNR, FQNEAQ (reference sequence). J gave up 5 bases and V 5 bases, and 9 bases lay outside the gene matches. The CDR3 region is CASSPKGLAGDNEQFF. The CDR3 region has the DNA TGTGCCAGCAGCCCCAAGGGTCTAGCGGGAGACAATGAGCAGTTCTTC.

As for this clone: Other DNA sequences of this sample code for an identical CDR3. The rearrangement joins TRBV28 to TRBJ2-7; weak D call: TRBD1 (6 bases). Germline V gene data show CDR1 as MDHEN and CDR2 as SYDVKM. Deletions cut 6 bases from V and 2 bases from J, with 11 bases between. CDR3 length: 13 residues. CDR3 loop: CASSLGQTYEQYF. CDR3 bases: TGTGCCAGCAGCCTTGGACAGACCTACGAGCAGTACTTC.

The chain recombines TRBV29-1 with TRBJ2-5, with 11 positions matching TRBD1. Germline V gene lookup returns CDR1 SQVTM and CDR2 ANQGSEA. The junction had 2 bases not matched to a gene; V was cut back by 0 bases and J by 5 bases. The CDR3 loop spans 14 amino acids. The CDR3 protein is CSVEEDRGLETQYF. The CDR3 DNA sequence: TGCAGCGTTGAAGAGGACAGGGGGCTGGAGACCCAGTACTTC.

The chain links TRBV27 to TRBJ2-1; tentative D call: TRBD1 (5 bases). This CDR3 comprises 14 residues. V lost 7 bases and J lost 7, with 17 bases in between. CDR1 and CDR2 from the germline V gene are MNHEY and SMNVEV (reference sequence). The CDR3 nucleotides read TGTGCCAGCACAGGGCAGGCGACTTTGAATGAGCAGTTCTTC. It codes for CASTGQATLNEQFF.

V and J are TRBV10-3 and TRBJ2-1; D is possibly TRBD1 (5 bases). Looked up from germline, CDR1 is ENHRY and CDR2 is SYGVKD. V was clipped by 0 bases and J by 13 bases, with 13 bases between them. There are 13 residues in the CDR3. This CDR3 is CAISESLPGYQFF. CDR3 in DNA: TGTGCCATCAGTGAGTCTCTCCCAGGGTATCAGTTCTTC.

V and J are TRBV7-2 and TRBJ1-3, with D uncertain. The CDR3 is made up of 14 amino acids. Trimming pared 3 bases from V and 4 bases from J, leaving 10 bases between. Germline V gives CDR1 SGHTA, CDR2 FQGNSA. This CDR3 reads CASSFSPPGNTIYF. CDR3 in DNA: TGTGCCAGCAGCTTCTCTCCCCCAGGAAACACCATATATTTT. The full variable domain, completed using reference TRBV7-2 and TRBJ1-3, is GAGVSQSPSNKVTEKGKDVELRCDPISGHTALYWYRQSLGQGLEFLIYFQGNSAPDKSGLPSDRFSAERTGGSVSTLTIQRTQQEDSAVYLCASSFSPPGNTIYFGEGSWLTVV.

The chain carries TRBV7-9 and TRBJ2-5; D is ambiguous. From germline, CDR1 is SEHNR and CDR2 FQNEAQ (reference sequence). The germline V and J ends were trimmed by 5 bases and 0 bases, with 7 bases remaining between them. This CDR3 has 13 residues. The chain's CDR3 is CASSPTYQETQYF. CDR3 DNA: TGTGCCAGCAGCCCAACGTACCAAGAGACCCAGTACTTC.

In regard to this clone: The same CDR3 is also encoded by other DNA sequences in this sample. The chain recombines TRBV27 with TRBJ2-1, with unresolved D. The CDR3 is 13 amino acids. V was trimmed by 3 bases and J by 7 bases, leaving 10 bases between them. Germline CDR1 MNHEY, CDR2 SMNVEV (reference sequence). The CDR3 spells CASSFSGVNEQFF. The CDR3 nucleotides are TGTGCCAGCAGTTTCTCTGGAGTGAATGAGCAGTTCTTC.

The chain recombines TRBV19 with TRBJ1-5, with TRBD1 identical over 12 bases. CDR1 is LNHDA, CDR2 SQIVND, per germline (reference sequence). The V segment lost 6 bases and the J segment 0 bases; nucleotides outside the gene matches: 9. The CDR3 sequence is 18 residues long. The CDR3 here is CASSPGTGGDYSNQPQHF. DNA for the CDR3: TGTGCCAGTAGCCCCGGGACAGGGGGCGATTATAGCAATCAGCCCCAGCATTTT.

This rearrangement joins TRBV6-6 to TRBJ1-5; TRBD1 agrees at 11 bases. Germline V gene lookup returns CDR1 MNHNY and CDR2 SVGAGI (reference sequence). V lost 2 bases and J lost 6; bases outside the gene matches: 6. The CDR3 consists of 16 residues. Here the CDR3 DNA reads TGTGCCAGCAGTTACGCGGGACAGGGGGGATCTCAGCCCCAGCATTTT. Its protein is CASSYAGQGGSQPQHF.

The chain combines TRBV5-5 with TRBJ2-5, with 13 nucleotides matching TRBD2. Germline CDR1 and CDR2: SGHKS and YYEKEE (reference sequence). V shed 4 bases and J 1 base; nucleotides not matched to a gene: 10. This CDR3 is 18 amino acids long. CDR3 amino acids: CASSLIPGLAGLQETQYF. CDR3 nucleotide sequence: TGTGCCAGCAGCCTGATACCGGGACTAGCGGGGCTCCAAGAGACCCAGTACTTC.

The chain couples TRBV19 to TRBJ1-4, with D hard to call. The germline V gene encodes CDR1 LNHDA and CDR2 SQIVND (reference sequence). V was pared by 3 bases and J by 8 bases, with 16 bases between. The CDR3 spans 15 residues. The CDR3 spells CASSIDGEEYEKLFF. CDR3 sequence (DNA): TGTGCCAGTAGTATTGACGGGGAGGAGTACGAAAAACTGTTTTTT.

The chain combines TRBV9 with TRBJ1-1; weak D call: TRBD1 (5 bases). Germline loops: CDR1 SGDLS, CDR2 YYNGEE. V was clipped by 3 bases and J by 4 bases, with 19 bases between them. The length of the CDR3 is 16 residues. CDR3 loop: CASSAKTGTLGTEAFF. DNA for the CDR3: TGTGCCAGCAGCGCAAAAACCGGGACGCTAGGCACTGAAGCTTTCTTT. The variable domain in full, completed from reference TRBV9 and TRBJ1-1, reads DSGVTQTPKHLITATGQRVTLRCSPRSGDLSVYWYQQSLDQGLQFLIQYYNGEERAKGNILERFSAQQFPDLHSELNLSSLELGDSALYFCASSAKTGTLGTEAFFGQGTRLTVV.

The rearrangement uses TRBV6-1 and TRBJ2-5; tentative D call: TRBD2 (6 bases). V was pared by 0 bases and J by 5 bases, with 16 bases between. Looked up from germline, CDR1 is MNHNS and CDR2 is SASEGT. The CDR3 has 16 amino acids. CDR3: CASSEARRGPPETQYF. The CDR3 DNA sequence: TGTGCCAGCAGTGAAGCGCGGAGGGGCCCCCCGGAGACCCAGTACTTC.

The chain couples TRBV30 to TRBJ1-5; weak D call: TRBD1 (6 bases). CDR1 GTSNPN and CDR2 SVGIG come from the germline V gene (reference sequence). CDR3 length: 13 residues. V lost 4 bases, J lost 7 bases, and 14 bases lay in between. The CDR3 is CAWNGGTLQPQHF. The CDR3 DNA is TGTGCCTGGAATGGAGGGACATTGCAGCCCCAGCATTTT. Variable domain in full (rest from reference TRBV30 and TRBJ1-5): SQTIHQWPATLVQPVGSPLSLECTVEGTSNPNLYWYRQAAGRGLQLLFYSVGIGQISSEVPQNLSASRPQDRQFILSSKKLLLSDSGFYLCAWNGGTLQPQHFGDGTRLSIL.

This chain joins TRBV29-1 and TRBJ2-7; a weak D match, TRBD2 (6 bases). This CDR3 has 14 residues. The germline gives CDR1 SQVTM, CDR2 ANQGSEA. Between the trimmed V and J ends, which lost 4 bases and 6 bases, there was a span of 19 bases. In nucleotides, the CDR3 is TGCAGCGTTGGTTCGGGAGACCATGGGGCCGAGCAGTACTTC. Residues: CSVGSGDHGAEQYF.

V usage is TRBV27 and J usage is TRBJ2-1; TRBD2 is a possible D gene (6 bases). The CDR3 runs 16 residues. Germline V gene lookup returns CDR1 MNHEY and CDR2 SMNVEV (reference sequence). V was trimmed by 3 bases and J by 2 bases, leaving 14 bases between them. The CDR3 nucleotides read TGTGCCAGCAGTTTGAGGCTGGAGGGAGCCTACAATGAGCAGTTCTTC. Protein: CASSLRLEGAYNEQFF.

In regard to this clone: Other DNA sequences within the sample encode an identical CDR3. The chain couples TRBV5-5 to TRBJ1-6; no clear D. This CDR3 contains 13 residues. V lost 0 bases to trimming and J lost 6 bases, with 4 bases between them. Germline CDR1 and CDR2: SGHKS and YYEKEE (reference sequence). The CDR3 sequence is CASSLGPNSPLHF. CDR3 nucleotides: TGTGCCAGCAGCTTGGGGCCTAATTCACCCCTCCACTTT.

A single count supports this clone. This rearrangement joins TRBV27 to TRBJ1-6; TRBD1 is a possible D gene (5 bases). CDR1 MNHEY and CDR2 SMNVEV come from the germline V gene (reference sequence). V was trimmed by 5 bases and J by 2 bases, leaving 19 bases between them. There are 18 residues in the CDR3. Here the CDR3 DNA reads TGTGCCAGCAGTCCCCGGGGCAGCGAGGGTCCCTATAATTCACCCCTCCACTTT. This gives the protein CASSPRGSEGPYNSPLHF.

This clone was counted a few times. The V and J genes are TRBV4-3 and TRBJ2-7, with 11 bases that match TRBD2. The V gene end was trimmed by 1 base and the J gene end by 3 bases; junction bases not matched to a gene: 2. The CDR3 is 15 amino acids. Germline assignment: CDR1 LGHNA and CDR2 YSLEER. The chain's CDR3 is CASSQASGRIYEQYF. DNA for the CDR3: TGCGCCAGCAGCCAAGCTAGCGGGAGGATCTACGAGCAGTACTTC.

With regard to this clone: Other DNA sequences within the sample encode an identical CDR3. The gene calls are TRBV27 and TRBJ2-5; D is uncertain. Germline loops: CDR1 MNHEY, CDR2 SMNVEV (reference sequence). CDR3 length: 11 residues. With 6 bases removed from V and 0 bases from J, the gap between germline ends came to 2 bases. CDR3 in amino acids: CASRHQETQYF. The DNA for the CDR3 is TGTGCCAGCAGGCACCAAGAGACCCAGTACTTC.

Of note for this clone: The same CDR3 can be traced to other DNA sequences in this sample. The chain is built from TRBV5-4 and TRBJ2-7, with TRBD2 matching 11 bases. There are 14 residues in the CDR3. J gave up 4 bases and V 4 bases, and 4 bases lay outside the gene matches. CDR1 SGHNT and CDR2 YYREEE come from the germline V gene (reference sequence). The DNA for the CDR3 is TGTGCCAGCAGCCCGGGACTAGCGGATTACGAGCAGTACTTC. Protein sequence: CASSPGLADYEQYF.

The chain carries TRBV28 and TRBJ2-4; TRBD2 matches 13 bases. Germline assignment: CDR1 MDHEN and CDR2 SYDVKM. The V gene end was trimmed by 7 bases and the J gene end by 7 bases; junction bases not matched to a gene: 7. CDR3 length: 15 amino acids. The CDR3 DNA reads as TGTGCCAGCACCTCGACTAGCGGGGGGCGGAACATTCAGTACTTC. The encoded protein is CASTSTSGGRNIQYF.

The V call is TRBV15, the J call TRBJ2-3, with unresolved D. Germline CDR1 and CDR2: LNHNV and YYDKDF (reference sequence). The V and J ends lost 0 bases and 7 bases respectively, with 23 bases between them. This CDR3 region has 18 residues. CDR3 region: CATSRDRMVTEALNTQYF. The CDR3 DNA sequence: TGTGCCACCAGCAGAGATCGTATGGTGACTGAAGCATTAAATACGCAGTATTTT.

This clone was observed once. This chain connects TRBV28 to TRBJ2-2; D not certain. The V and J ends lost 8 bases and 3 bases respectively, with 13 bases between them. The CDR3 is made up of 14 amino acids. Per the germline V gene, CDR1 is MDHEN and CDR2 is SYDVKM. The CDR3 protein is CASSLSADTGELFF. As DNA, the CDR3 is TGTGCCAGCTCCTTATCGGCGGACACCGGGGAGCTGTTTTTT.

V usage is TRBV29-1 and J usage is TRBJ2-7, with 10 bases identical to TRBD1. The length of the CDR3 is 13 residues. Germline loops: CDR1 SQVTM, CDR2 ANQGSEA. The V and J ends lost 6 bases and 7 bases, in that order; junction bases with no gene match: 9. The CDR3 region has the DNA TGCAGCGTCCGGGACAGGGGATTAGGGGAGCAGTACTTC. It encodes CSVRDRGLGEQYF.

The V and J genes are TRBV7-2 and TRBJ1-5; 7 positions agree with TRBD1. CDR1 and CDR2 from the germline V gene are SGHTA and FQGNSA. This CDR3 has 12 residues. The V segment lost 8 bases and the J segment 2 bases; nucleotides outside the gene matches: 0. CDR3 sequence: CASQGGNQPQHF. The DNA for the CDR3 is TGTGCCAGCCAGGGGGGCAATCAGCCCCAGCATTTT.